The clone carrying this T cell receptor beta chain was found a few times. These data originate in a study of early T cells in non-severe SARS-CoV-2 infection. Study in general: Unsorted whole-blood RNA was sequenced in bulk, leaving chains unpaired.

CDR1 and CDR2 from the germline V gene are SNHLY and FYNNEI. V gave up 10 bases and J gave up 6 bases, with 23 bases separating them. The CDR3 is 15 residues long. In TCRdb, the 5' RACE reads were re-called with MiXCR into one record per CDR3 protein. The sample has approximately 70,000 distinct CDR3 sequences, approximately 5% seen once. The genes are TRBV2 and TRBJ2-3; D possibly corresponds to TRBD1 (8 bases). Material: whole blood, obtained at baseline. This TCR came from an adult who was a healthcare worker with PCR-confirmed SARS-CoV-2 infection or an uninfected control (not recorded which). The CDR3 is CANRGGLRRSDTQYF. For the CDR3, the DNA is TGTGCCAACAGGGGGGGACTGCGGCGGTCGGATACGCAGTATTTT.